The entry below describes one T cell receptor (beta chain). Study processing details: Nucleated cell counts were estimated from reference gene primer amplification. Generated by immunoSEQ multiplex PCR, the TCRdb table keeps only in-frame clones and is missing some. V, J and clone size are taken as reported in that table, and D and trimming were inferred from the DNA itself. The table shows under 350,000 clones, with about 89% occurring only once. Living in roughly 23 US areas, the participants were between 18 and 89 years of age. The study counted Cohort 3 donors as recovered given two negative PCRs, clearance, or symptom resolution. Germline CDR1 KGHSH, CDR2 LQKENI. The CDR3 runs to 15 residues. V dropped 5 bases and J dropped 0; count of bases not matched to a gene: 6. This sample is drawn from a study of blood T cell repertoires in COVID-19. Study details: The samples span acute and convalescent COVID-19 from the United States, Italy and Spain.

The sequence was obtained from a woman aged 40 to 55 who had recovered from COVID-19. The chain is built from TRBV18 and TRBJ1-2, with 7 nucleotides matching TRBD1. Sequenced sample: PBMCs or T cells enriched from blood (not recorded which). DNA for the CDR3: TGTGCCAGCTCAGACTCCAGGGGGACTAACTATGGCTACACCTTC. Its protein is CASSDSRGTNYGYTF.